These 9 T cell receptor beta chains originate from one sample sequenced in a study of T cell changes during pregnancy in multiple sclerosis. The table came from immunoSEQ multiplex PCR; TCRdb's copy has only in-frame clones and leaves some out. The table lists about 92,000 clones, almost 95% of them singletons. Here the sequenced sample was peripheral blood, taken in the first trimester of pregnancy. All receptors derive from a female donor with multiple sclerosis, enrolled in a pregnancy study.

This clone was seen a single time. The gene calls are TRBV19 and TRBJ1-4; D ambiguous. Germline-derived CDR1 and CDR2 are LNHDA and SQIVND (reference sequence). V lost 6 bases and J 2 bases, leaving 10 bases between the germline ends. This CDR3 region has 14 residues. CDR3 loop: CASSPGSTNEKLFF. The CDR3, as DNA: TGTGCCAGTAGCCCCGGGTCGACTAATGAAAAACTGTTTTTT.

V usage is TRBV9 and J usage is TRBJ2-1, with 9 bases matching TRBD2. The germline V gene encodes CDR1 SGDLS and CDR2 YYNGEE. The CDR3 covers 17 residues. J lost 7 bases, V lost 0 bases, and 11 bases had no gene match. The CDR3 spells CASSVDFGREGRNEQFF. The DNA for the CDR3 is TGTGCCAGCAGCGTAGATTTCGGGCGGGAGGGCCGGAATGAGCAGTTCTTC.

This clone was seen once. The chain combines TRBV7-9 with TRBJ2-7; D not resolved. The CDR3 sequence is 15 residues long. V lost 1 base and J 1 base, leaving 11 bases between the germline ends. Germline V gene lookup returns CDR1 SEHNR and CDR2 FQNEAQ (reference sequence). The chain's CDR3 is CASSLVGRFSYEQYF. DNA for the CDR3: TGTGCCAGCAGCTTAGTTGGCAGGTTTTCCTACGAGCAGTACTTC.

V and J are TRBV6-7 and TRBJ1-2, with 10 positions matching TRBD1. TRBV6-7 is an ORF, with its function uncertain. There are 17 residues in the CDR3. V lost 5 bases to trimming and J lost 0 bases; unmatched junction nucleotides: 9. The CDR3 DNA is TGTGCCAGCAGTAGAATTGACAGGGGGCAACCTAACTATGGCTACACCTTC. This encodes CASSRIDRGQPNYGYTF.

This chain uses TRBV19 with TRBJ2-2; D is possibly TRBD1 (6 bases). Germline V gene sequence: CDR1 LNHDA, CDR2 SQIVND (reference sequence). This CDR3 comprises 13 residues. Trimming removed 3 bases at V and 6 bases at J, with 8 bases between. DNA for the CDR3: TGTGCCAGTAGTATTACAGGGCCCGGGGAGCTGTTTTTT. Amino acids: CASSITGPGELFF.

This chain links TRBV5-6 with TRBJ2-1, with 8 bases aligning to TRBD2. This CDR3 has 17 amino acids. The germline V gene encodes CDR1 SGHDT and CDR2 YYEEEE. V gave up 0 bases and J gave up 6 bases; unmatched junction bases: 11. This CDR3 is CASSLGPGRASSNEQFF. The CDR3 DNA is TGTGCCAGCAGCTTGGGTCCCGGGAGGGCCTCGTCCAATGAGCAGTTCTTC.

J is TRBJ2-5 and V is TRBV27; possible D gene TRBD2, 6 bases. The germline CDR1 and CDR2 sequences are MNHEY and SMNVEV (reference sequence). The V and J ends lost 7 bases and 5 bases respectively, with 20 bases between them. CDR3 length: 15 amino acids. CDR3 protein: CASIRRPGVGETQYF. DNA of the CDR3: TGTGCCAGCATCCGGCGACCGGGAGTCGGCGAGACCCAGTACTTC.

V and J are TRBV9 and TRBJ2-1; 8 bases agree with TRBD2. The CDR3 runs to 14 residues. Germline V gene data show CDR1 as SGDLS and CDR2 as YYNGEE. Trimming cost V 0 bases and J 6 bases; bases outside gene matches: 2. Written as DNA, the CDR3 is TGTGCCAGCAGCGTAGACGGGAGGGCCAATGAGCAGTTCTTC. Its protein is CASSVDGRANEQFF.

This chain joins TRBV10-3 and TRBJ2-1; 9 bases are shared with TRBD2. Trimming cost V 6 bases and J 0 bases; bases outside gene matches: 3. The CDR3 is made up of 15 amino acids. Germline-derived CDR1 and CDR2 are ENHRY and SYGVKD. The CDR3 DNA reads TGTGCCATCAGGGATAGCGGGAGCTCCTACAATGAGCAGTTCTTC. Protein sequence: CAIRDSGSSYNEQFF.